These T cell receptor beta chains were read from a single sample in a study of T cell changes during pregnancy in multiple sclerosis. Profiling relied on immunoSEQ multiplex PCR, and the TCRdb table lists in-frame clones only, not all of them. This table holds 50,000 to 55,000 clones, roughly 91% found once. Source: CD4+ T cells from peripheral blood mononuclear cells, taken in the third trimester of pregnancy. The receptors come from a female donor with multiple sclerosis, enrolled in a pregnancy study. CDR3s include the opening cysteine and the closing phenylalanine or tryptophan. Each record gives: V gene, clone size, D gene, J gene, CDR3 DNA, CDR3 protein. D genes are given only for firm matches. Part of the rows lack a size; the others show once, few, many or a class for expanded clones.

TRBV10-3	.	.	TRBJ2-1	TGTGCCATCAGTGACTCTTCTAGGAGATACGTGGATGAGCAGTTCTTC	CAISDSSRRYVDEQFF
TRBV19	.	TRBD1	TRBJ1-2	TGTGCCAGTAGTATGTCACTCAGGGGGCCCGCTAACTATGGCTACACCTTC	CASSMSLRGPANYGYTF
TRBV19	.	TRBD1	TRBJ1-5	TGTGCCAGTAGACAGGGGTTCAGCAATCAGCCCCAGCATTTT	CASRQGFSNQPQHF
TRBV5-4	.	TRBD2	TRBJ2-1	TGTGCCAGCAGCTTGGGGCCCGGGCGGGGGACCAACAATGAGCAGTTCTTC	CASSLGPGRGTNNEQFF
TRBV18	.	TRBD1	TRBJ1-2	TGTGCCAGCTCACTCGGGGCAACCGGGACAGGGGCCGGCTACACCTTC	CASSLGATGTGAGYTF
TRBV19	.	TRBD1	TRBJ1-2	TGTGCCAGCCGGGAGATCCGGGAACAGGGGCACAACTATGGCTACACCTTC	CASREIREQGHNYGYTF
TRBV7-9	.	.	TRBJ2-6	TGTGCCAGCACCGGACAGAGCTCTGGGGCCAACGTCCTGACTTTC	CASTGQSSGANVLTF
TRBV5-4	.	.	TRBJ1-6	TGTGCCAGCAGCTCGTACAGGGACGGGGTCCTTATTCTCCACTTT	CASSSYRDGVLILHF
TRBV7-9	.	TRBD1	TRBJ1-2	TGTGCCAGCAGCACCCGACAGGGGCTGGCCTTC	CASSTRQGLAF
TRBV25-1	.	.	TRBJ1-2	TGTGCCAGCAGGCGGGCAGGGGCCTATGGCTACACCTTC	CASRRAGAYGYTF
TRBV5-1	.	.	TRBJ1-6	TGCGCCAGCAGCTTGGTCCGTCAGGAAGGTAATTCACCCCTCCACTTT	CASSLVRQEGNSPLHF
TRBV18	.	.	TRBJ2-5	TGTGCCAGCTCACCGCGCCAGGGCGAGACCCAGTACTTC	CASSPRQGETQYF
TRBV6-1	.	TRBD1	TRBJ1-5	TGTGCCAGCACCATGGACAGGGTCAAGGATCAGCCCCAGCATTTT	CASTMDRVKDQPQHF
TRBV5-1	.	TRBD1	TRBJ2-7	TGCGCCAGCAGTCCGGGACAGGGATCGCTTGGCTACTCCTACGAGCAGTACTTC	CASSPGQGSLGYSYEQYF
TRBV30	.	.	TRBJ1-4	TGTGCCTGGATGAAGGGGACTAATGAAAAACTGTTTTTT	CAWMKGTNEKLFF
TRBV18	.	TRBD2	TRBJ2-5	TGTGCCAGCTCACCGCGCACGGGGGGTCGGGAGACCCAGTACTTC	CASSPRTGGRETQYF
TRBV7-7	.	TRBD1	TRBJ2-7	TGTGCTAGCAGCCCTGGGACAGGGGTTTACGAGCAGTACTTC	CASSPGTGVYEQYF
TRBV5-1	.	TRBD1	TRBJ1-2	TGCGCCAGCAGCGCGGACAGGGCACCGGGAGGCTACACCTTC	CASSADRAPGGYTF
TRBV7-8	.	TRBD2	TRBJ2-1	TGTGCCAGCAGCAAGACTAGCGGGGTGTGGTACAATGAGCAGTTCTTC	CASSKTSGVWYNEQFF
TRBV5-1	.	TRBD1	TRBJ1-2	TGCGCCAGCAGCCCCGGGACAGGACCTTCCGACTATGGCTACACCTTC	CASSPGTGPSDYGYTF
TRBV7-9	.	.	TRBJ1-4	TGTGCCAGCACCCTCGGGGCAACTAATGAAAAACTGTTTTTT	CASTLGATNEKLFF
TRBV6-4	.	TRBD1	TRBJ2-3	TGTGCCACCAGTAGGGGGCACACAGATACGCAGTATTTT	CATSRGHTDTQYF
TRBV5-4	.	TRBD2	TRBJ2-3	TGTGCCAGCAGCCAGGGACTAGCCAGGGATACGCAGTATTTT	CASSQGLARDTQYF
TRBV7-2	.	TRBD2	TRBJ2-3	TGTGCCAGCAGCCACGGGGGGGCGAGAGATACGCAGTATTTT	CASSHGGARDTQYF
TRBV7-9	.	TRBD1	TRBJ1-2	TGTGCCAGCAGCGAAGGGACAGACTATGGCTACACCTTC	CASSEGTDYGYTF
TRBV5-1	few	TRBD1	TRBJ1-1	TGCGCCAGCAGCTTGGCCGGGACAGCTCCTGAAGCTTTCTTT	CASSLAGTAPEAFF
TRBV14	.	TRBD2	TRBJ2-2	TGTGCCAGCAGCCGTAGCGGGGGGGTGAACACCGGGGAGCTGTTTTTT	CASSRSGGVNTGELFF
TRBV5-6	.	.	TRBJ1-4	TGTGCCAGCAGCACAGGGTTTCTGGATGAAAAACTGTTTTTT	CASSTGFLDEKLFF
TRBV28	.	.	TRBJ2-3	TGTGCCAGCAGCTCCACAGGGTCGAGGCAGTATTTT	CASSSTGSRQYF
TRBV7-9	.	TRBD2	TRBJ2-1	TGTGCCAGCAGCTTACTGTCTAGCGGTATAGGGGAGCAGTTCTTC	CASSLLSSGIGEQFF
TRBV11-2	.	TRBD1	TRBJ1-2	TGTGCCAGCAGCGATAACAGGGGGCGACACTATGGCTACACCTTC	CASSDNRGRHYGYTF
TRBV5-1	.	.	TRBJ1-4	TGCGCCAGCAGCTTGGTGGGGGGGGTTGAAAAACTGTTTTTT	CASSLVGGVEKLFF
TRBV5-4	.	TRBD1	TRBJ2-7	TGTGCCAGCAGCCACGACAGGGGGCAAAAGCAGTACTTC	CASSHDRGQKQYF
TRBV20-1	.	.	TRBJ2-3	TGCAGTCCCATTAGCACAGATACGCAGTATTTT	CSPISTDTQYF
TRBV11-2	.	TRBD1	TRBJ1-2	TGTGCCAGCAGCTTAGGGGACAGGGAGCAAGTTCATGGCTACACCTTC	CASSLGDREQVHGYTF
TRBV5-1	.	TRBD1	TRBJ2-7	TGCGCCAGCACCCTGGGACGGGACAGGCCGTACGAGCAGTACTTC	CASTLGRDRPYEQYF
TRBV7-9	few	TRBD1	TRBJ2-2	TGTGCCAGCAGCCCGGGACAGGGGGACACCGGGGAGCTGTTTTTT	CASSPGQGDTGELFF
TRBV5-6	.	TRBD2	TRBJ2-3	TGTGCCAGCAGCTCAAGCACTAGCGGGGGGGCGAGCACAGATACGCAGTATTTT	CASSSSTSGGASTDTQYF
TRBV18	.	.	TRBJ2-3	TGTGCCAGCTCACCGCCAAGCGGAGGTGGCACAGATACGCAGTATTTT	CASSPPSGGGTDTQYF
TRBV29-1	.	.	TRBJ1-5	TGCAGCGTTGAATTGGGGGGAAAGGCCCAGCATTTT	CSVELGGKAQHF
TRBV10-3	few	.	TRBJ1-4	TGTGCCATCAAGGCAGGGACTAATGAAAAACTGTTTTTT	CAIKAGTNEKLFF
TRBV30	.	.	TRBJ1-5	TGTGCCTGGAGTGTGTTGGGGGGCGGGGGTCAGCCCCAGCATTTT	CAWSVLGGGGQPQHF
TRBV19	.	TRBD2	TRBJ2-5	TGTGCCAGCGCCCTGGGTAGCGGGGGGCTCCAAGAGACCCAGTACTTC	CASALGSGGLQETQYF
TRBV15	.	.	TRBJ2-7	TGTGCCACCGCGGCGGGACAGCCGTCGAAGGAGCAGTACTTC	CATAAGQPSKEQYF
TRBV10-1	once	TRBD1	TRBJ1-5	TGCGCCAGCAGTGAGTTGGGTGGACAGGGTAGGGATCAGCCCCAGCATTTT	CASSELGGQGRDQPQHF
TRBV30	.	TRBD1	TRBJ1-1	TGTGCCTGGAGACCAGGGGGCCCCCGCGAAGCTTTCTTT	CAWRPGGPREAFF
TRBV29-1	.	.	TRBJ2-1	TGCAGCGCCCAGGGGAATGAGCAGTTCTTC	CSAQGNEQFF
TRBV7-2	.	.	TRBJ2-2	TGTGCCAGCAGCTTAGGGGCATCCGGGGAGCTGTTTTTT	CASSLGASGELFF
TRBV6-6	.	TRBD2	TRBJ2-5	TGTGCCAGCAGTTACGGGACTATTAAAGAGACCCAGTACTTC	CASSYGTIKETQYF
TRBV21-1	few	.	TRBJ2-7	TGTGCCAGCAGCAAGGGACAGGGCTACGAGCAGTACTTC	CASSKGQGYEQYF
TRBV2	.	TRBD1	TRBJ1-5	TGTGCCAGCAGGGGTACAGGGGTGAGCAATCAGCCCCAGCATTTT	CASRGTGVSNQPQHF
TRBV27	.	.	TRBJ2-7	TGTGCCAGCAGTTTTTCAGGCGCAAGCTCCTACGAGCAGTACTTC	CASSFSGASSYEQYF